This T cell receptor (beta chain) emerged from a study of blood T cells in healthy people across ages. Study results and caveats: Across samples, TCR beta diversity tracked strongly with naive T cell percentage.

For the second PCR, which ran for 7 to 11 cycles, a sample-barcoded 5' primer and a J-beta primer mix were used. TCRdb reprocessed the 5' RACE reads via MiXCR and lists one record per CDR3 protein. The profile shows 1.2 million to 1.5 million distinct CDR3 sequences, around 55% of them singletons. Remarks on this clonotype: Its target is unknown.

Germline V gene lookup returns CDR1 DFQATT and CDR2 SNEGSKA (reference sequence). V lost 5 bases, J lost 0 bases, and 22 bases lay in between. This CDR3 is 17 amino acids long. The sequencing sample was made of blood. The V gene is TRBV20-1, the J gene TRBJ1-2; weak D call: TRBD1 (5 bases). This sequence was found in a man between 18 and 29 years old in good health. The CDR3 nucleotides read TGCAGTGCTGGGGGGGGTAAGGGGCCAGACTCTAACTATGGCTACACCTTC. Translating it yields CSAGGGKGPDSNYGYTF.